These 23 T cell receptor beta chains were sequenced from one sample in a study of blood T cell repertoires in COVID-19. TCRdb keeps only in-frame clones here, not all; method: immunoSEQ multiplex PCR. Of roughly 290,000 clones in the sample, about nine tenths are singletons; the top ten hold about 1.7%. The sequencing sample was made of PBMCs or T cells enriched from blood (not recorded which). These receptors originate from a woman aged 35 to 49 who had recovered from COVID-19.

The J gene is TRBJ1-2, the V gene TRBV30; 9 bases fit TRBD1. The J segment lost 5 bases and the V segment lost 6 bases, leaving 10 bases of the junction unmatched. Germline values: CDR1 GTSNPN, CDR2 SVGIG (reference sequence). The CDR3 consists of 14 residues. CDR3 in amino acids: CACSGTGRWYGYTF. The CDR3 coding sequence is TGTGCCTGCTCAGGGACAGGGAGGTGGTATGGCTACACCTTC.

This chain joins TRBV15 and TRBJ2-2, with D maybe TRBD1 (6 bases). CDR1 is LNHNV, CDR2 YYDKDF, per germline (reference sequence). The CDR3 runs to 17 residues. V lost 0 bases to trimming and J lost 0 bases, with 11 bases between them. The CDR3, as DNA: TGTGCCACCAGCAGAGATAGGAACAGGGCGAACACCGGGGAGCTGTTTTTT. Protein product: CATSRDRNRANTGELFF.

This chain uses TRBV5-4 with TRBJ2-2; TRBD2 agrees at 9 bases. V was clipped by 4 bases and J by 2 bases; unmatched bases: 6. Germline-derived CDR1 and CDR2 are SGHNT and YYREEE (reference sequence). The CDR3 consists of 16 residues. CDR3 coding DNA: TGTGCCAGCAGCCCTCCTAGCGGGGATAACACCGGGGAGCTGTTTTTT. Translated, it gives CASSPPSGDNTGELFF. Full variable domain (rest looked up from reference TRBV5-4 and TRBJ2-2): ETGVTQSPTHLIKTRGQQVTLRCSSQSGHNTVSWYQQALGQGPQFIFQYYREEENGRGNFPPRFSGLQFPNYSSELNVNALELDDSALYLCASSPPSGDNTGELFFGEGSRLTVL.

The chain links TRBV6-5 to TRBJ1-2; a possible D gene is TRBD1 (5 bases). Germline CDR1 reads MNHEY; CDR2 reads SVGAGI. Deletions cut 0 bases from V and 7 bases from J, with 12 bases between. This CDR3 contains 14 residues. CDR3 amino acids: CASSYSQGGAGYTF. In DNA, the CDR3 is TGTGCCAGCAGTTACTCGCAGGGCGGAGCTGGCTACACCTTC.

J is TRBJ2-5 and V is TRBV7-9; D is possibly TRBD2 (5 bases). Trimming removed 5 bases from V and 1 base from J, with 8 bases in between. The CDR3 is 13 amino acids. CDR1 is SEHNR, CDR2 FQNEAQ, per germline (reference sequence). The CDR3 reads CASSRAGQETQYF. CDR3 DNA sequence: TGTGCCAGCAGCCGGGCGGGCCAAGAGACCCAGTACTTC. The entire variable domain, with the rest obtained from reference TRBV7-9 and TRBJ2-5, is as follows: DTGVSQNPRHKITKRGQNVTFRCDPISEHNRLYWYRQTLGQGPEFLTYFQNEAQLEKSRLLSDRFSAERPKGSFSTLEIQRTEQGDSAMYLCASSRAGQETQYFGPGTRLLVL.

This clone was observed a handful of times. The chain joins TRBV18 to TRBJ1-1; 7 nucleotides agree with TRBD1. Germline V CDR1 and CDR2: KGHSH, LQKENI. V dropped 3 bases and J dropped 1; count of bases not matched to a gene: 8. This CDR3 has 16 residues. The CDR3 DNA reads as TGTGCCAGCTCACCCCTCTCAGACAGGGCGAACACTGAAGCTTTCTTT. This sequence encodes CASSPLSDRANTEAFF.

The chain couples TRBV3-1 (or the pseudogene TRBV3-2) to TRBJ2-5, with D maybe TRBD2 (6 bases). Germline CDR1 is LGHDT and CDR2 is YNNKEL (reference sequence). Between the trimmed V and J ends, which lost 3 bases and 13 bases, there was a span of 18 bases. The CDR3 loop spans 13 amino acids. The CDR3 DNA reads TGTGCCAGCAGCCAGTATTCGACTAGGCATACGTACTTC. Its translation: CASSQYSTRHTYF.

This clone occurred a few times. The chain employs TRBV5-1 and TRBJ2-7; TRBD2 matches 7 bases. With 1 base clipped from V and 6 bases from J, the junction kept 4 bases outside the gene matches. Looked up from germline, CDR1 is SGHRS and CDR2 is YFSETQ. The CDR3 covers 13 residues. This CDR3 reads CASSLFREGEQYF. The DNA of the CDR3 is TGCGCCAGCAGCTTGTTCAGGGAGGGCGAGCAGTACTTC. Looking up the rest from reference TRBV5-1 and TRBJ2-7 gives the full variable domain: KAGVTQTPRYLIKTRGQQVTLSCSPISGHRSVSWYQQTPGQGLQFLFEYFSETQRNKGNFPGRFSGRQFSNSRSEMNVSTLELGDSALYLCASSLFREGEQYFGPGTRLTVT.

This sequence joins TRBV5-1 and TRBJ1-1, with no clear D. There are 14 residues in the CDR3. V gave up 0 bases and J gave up 1 base, with 7 bases separating them. The V gene's germline CDR1 is SGHRS and CDR2 YFSETQ. The chain's CDR3 is CASSLEQPNTEAFF. The CDR3, as DNA: TGCGCCAGCAGCTTGGAACAGCCGAACACTGAAGCTTTCTTT. Variable domain in full (rest from reference TRBV5-1 and TRBJ1-1): KAGVTQTPRYLIKTRGQQVTLSCSPISGHRSVSWYQQTPGQGLQFLFEYFSETQRNKGNFPGRFSGRQFSNSRSEMNVSTLELGDSALYLCASSLEQPNTEAFFGQGTRLTVV.

The chain links TRBV5-1 to TRBJ1-1; D gene ambiguous. The CDR3 has 13 residues. The germline CDR1 and CDR2 sequences are SGHRS and YFSETQ. V was shortened by 2 bases and J by 3 bases, with 8 bases between the two germline ends. CDR3 in amino acids: CASSFSVDTEAFF. In DNA, the CDR3 is TGCGCCAGCAGCTTTTCGGTGGACACTGAAGCTTTCTTT.

The rearrangement joins TRBV2 to TRBJ2-7, with 7 bases lining up with TRBD1. This CDR3 region has 15 residues. Germline assignment: CDR1 SNHLY and CDR2 FYNNEI. The V segment lost 5 bases and the J segment 4 bases; nucleotides outside the gene matches: 11. DNA of the CDR3: TGTGCCAGCAGTCGGGACAGCCTTGGCCCTTACGAGCAGTACTTC. Translating gives CASSRDSLGPYEQYF.

The chain employs TRBV5-1 and TRBJ1-2; no reliable D call. CDR1 and CDR2 (germline): SGHRS, YFSETQ. V lost 0 bases and J 5 bases, leaving 14 bases between the germline ends. The CDR3 is made up of 15 amino acids. CDR3 DNA: TGCGCCAGCAGCTTGGTGGCACCTCAGAATTATGGCTACACCTTC. Amino acid sequence: CASSLVAPQNYGYTF.

This sequence joins TRBV27 and TRBJ2-1, with 9 bases aligning to TRBD2. J lost 6 bases, V lost 2 bases, and 8 bases had no gene match. The germline V gene encodes CDR1 MNHEY and CDR2 SMNVEV (reference sequence). This CDR3 is built from 16 residues. CDR3 loop: CASSLKGAGGGNEQFF. The CDR3 coding sequence is TGTGCCAGCAGTTTAAAGGGAGCGGGAGGAGGCAATGAGCAGTTCTTC.

The rearrangement uses TRBV14 and TRBJ2-2, with 7 bases fitting TRBD1. With V trimmed by 2 bases and J by 4 bases, 7 bases remained unmatched. The CDR3 spans 16 residues. CDR1 and CDR2 from the germline V gene are SGHDN and FVKESK. This CDR3 reads CASSQSQGFGTGELFF. DNA for the CDR3: TGTGCCAGCAGCCAATCACAGGGGTTCGGCACCGGGGAGCTGTTTTTT.

CDR3: CEGGLHGELFF. The CDR3 DNA sequence: TGTGAAGGAGGATTACACGGGGAGCTGTTTTTT. The V call is TRBV21-1, the J call TRBJ2-2; the table names TRBD2, a call not compared with the DNA. TRBV21-1 is tagged as a pseudogene. This CDR3 comprises 11 residues.

J is TRBJ2-6 and V is TRBV7-6; possible D gene TRBD2, 5 bases. Trimming took off 2 bases at V and 0 bases at J, with 11 bases between the two ends. This CDR3 region has 17 residues. Germline V lookup: CDR1 SGHVS, CDR2 FNYEAQ. This chain's CDR3 is CASSLLEGSSGANVLTF. As DNA, the CDR3 is TGTGCCAGCAGCTTATTAGAGGGCAGCTCTGGGGCCAACGTCCTGACTTTC.

This chain joins TRBV19 and TRBJ2-7; TRBD1 agrees at 9 bases. This CDR3 has 15 amino acids. V lost 10 bases and J lost 5; bases outside the gene matches: 15. CDR1 and CDR2 (germline): LNHDA, SQIVND (reference sequence). The CDR3 DNA reads TGTGCCACCGCCACATCCGGGACAGGGACTCACGAGCAGTACTTC. Translation: CATATSGTGTHEQYF.

J is TRBJ2-2 and V is TRBV5-5; D is possibly TRBD1 (6 bases). V dropped 4 bases and J dropped 6 bases, with 16 bases sitting between them. The CDR3 is made up of 15 amino acids. The germline gives CDR1 SGHKS, CDR2 YYEKEE (reference sequence). In DNA, the CDR3 is TGTGCCAGCAGCCGACAGGTGTCCTCCCCCGGGGAGCTGTTTTTT. Its protein product is CASSRQVSSPGELFF.

J is TRBJ1-2 and V is TRBV5-4; 11 bases fit TRBD1. Unmatched junction bases numbered 9, after V lost 0 bases and J lost 8 bases. Germline CDR1 SGHNT, CDR2 YYREEE (reference sequence). The CDR3 extends over 16 amino acids. Here the CDR3 DNA reads TGTGCCAGCAGCTTGGGAGGACAGGGGGCAACATGGGGCTACACCTTC. Translating it yields CASSLGGQGATWGYTF. Combining the CDR3 with reference TRBV5-4 and TRBJ1-2 gives the whole variable domain ETGVTQSPTHLIKTRGQQVTLRCSSQSGHNTVSWYQQALGQGPQFIFQYYREEENGRGNFPPRFSGLQFPNYSSELNVNALELDDSALYLCASSLGGQGATWGYTFGSGTRLTVV.

This clone was picked up a small number of times. Written as DNA, the CDR3 is TGTGCCAGCAGCCTCGGACAGGGAAAGAACGAGCAGTACTTC. It encodes CASSLGQGKNEQYF. This chain uses TRBV7-2 with TRBJ2-7; 8 bases are shared with TRBD1. J lost 5 bases, V lost 5 bases, and 8 bases had no gene match. This CDR3 has 14 amino acids. Germline assignment: CDR1 SGHTA and CDR2 FQGNSA.

This chain links TRBV18 with TRBJ1-1, with D uncertain. The germline CDR1 and CDR2 sequences are KGHSH and LQKENI. The CDR3 is made up of 14 amino acids. V gave up 5 bases and J gave up 0 bases, with 10 bases separating them. The CDR3 nucleotides are TGTGCCAGCTCATCCGGAGTCATGAACACTGAAGCTTTCTTT. It codes for CASSSGVMNTEAFF.

The CDR3 is CASSSSPGTEAFF. The DNA of the CDR3 is TGTGCCAGCAGCTCATCCCCCGGCACTGAAGCTTTCTTT. The chain has TRBV5-4 and TRBJ1-1; no clear D gene. This CDR3 contains 13 residues. Germline V gene data show CDR1 as SGHNT and CDR2 as YYREEE (reference sequence). Deletions cut 3 bases from V and 4 bases from J, with 10 bases between. The full variable domain, in which reference TRBV5-4 and TRBJ1-1 provide the parts outside the CDR3, is ETGVTQSPTHLIKTRGQQVTLRCSSQSGHNTVSWYQQALGQGPQFIFQYYREEENGRGNFPPRFSGLQFPNYSSELNVNALELDDSALYLCASSSSPGTEAFFGQGTRLTVV.

The rearrangement links TRBV30 to TRBJ1-3; D gene ambiguous. Deletions cut 8 bases from V and 0 bases from J, with 11 bases between. Germline assignment: CDR1 GTSNPN and CDR2 SVGIG (reference sequence). This CDR3 comprises 13 residues. This CDR3 is CAGGRDSGNTIYF. The CDR3 bases are TGTGCCGGTGGACGGGACTCTGGAAACACCATATATTTT. Looking up the rest from reference TRBV30 and TRBJ1-3 gives the full variable domain: SQTIHQWPATLVQPVGSPLSLECTVEGTSNPNLYWYRQAAGRGLQLLFYSVGIGQISSEVPQNLSASRPQDRQFILSSKKLLLSDSGFYLCAGGRDSGNTIYFGEGSWLTVV.